Listed below are T cell receptor beta chains from one sample, sequenced in a study of cytomegalovirus exposure and HLA in healthy donors. Data came from immunoSEQ multiplex PCR; TCRdb stores just in-frame clones and leaves some out. This sample's clone table lists about 130,000 clones. The sample was PBMCs. These TCRs come from a woman in her sixties in good health and CMV-seronegative. CDR3s include the opening cysteine and the closing phenylalanine or tryptophan. The D gene is left open where the match is weak.

cdr3_aa,cdr3_nt,j_call,v_call,d_call
CSVGPPRHPNYGYTF,TGCAGCGTTGGCCCCCCCCGACACCCTAACTATGGCTACACCTTC,TRBJ1-2,TRBV29-1,.
CASSVQGSSNQPQHF,TGTGCCAGCAGTGTGCAGGGTTCGAGCAATCAGCCCCAGCATTTT,TRBJ1-5,TRBV2,.
CASRIQGSGELFF,TGTGCCAGCAGGATACAGGGGTCCGGGGAGCTGTTTTTT,TRBJ2-2,TRBV28,TRBD1
CATGGETQYF,TGTGCCACGGGAGGGGAGACCCAGTACTTC,TRBJ2-5,TRBV15,TRBD2
CASRQWGRGDEQYF,TGTGCCAGCCGCCAGTGGGGGCGAGGCGACGAGCAGTACTTC,TRBJ2-7,TRBV28,.
CASSLAGGRALYEQFF,TGTGCCAGCAGCTTAGCGGGCGGGAGGGCCCTCTATGAGCAGTTCTTC,TRBJ2-1,TRBV7-8,TRBD2
CASSSDRFNQPQHF,TGTGCCAGCAGTTCGGACAGGTTCAATCAGCCCCAGCATTTT,TRBJ1-5,TRBV27,TRBD1
CASSESGGALNIQYF,TGCGCCAGCAGTGAGTCTGGCGGGGCACTAAACATTCAGTATTTC,TRBJ2-4,TRBV10-1,.
CASLSDREVFRSNQPQHF,TGTGCCAGCCTTTCGGACAGGGAGGTTTTTAGGAGCAATCAGCCCCAGCATTTT,TRBJ1-5,TRBV28,TRBD1
CSATGTANQPQHF,TGCAGCGCAACTGGGACAGCTAATCAGCCCCAGCATTTT,TRBJ1-5,TRBV29-1,TRBD1
CASRLQSGGAYEQYF,TGTGCCAGCCGACTCCAGAGCGGGGGGGCCTACGAGCAGTACTTC,TRBJ2-7,TRBV2,TRBD2